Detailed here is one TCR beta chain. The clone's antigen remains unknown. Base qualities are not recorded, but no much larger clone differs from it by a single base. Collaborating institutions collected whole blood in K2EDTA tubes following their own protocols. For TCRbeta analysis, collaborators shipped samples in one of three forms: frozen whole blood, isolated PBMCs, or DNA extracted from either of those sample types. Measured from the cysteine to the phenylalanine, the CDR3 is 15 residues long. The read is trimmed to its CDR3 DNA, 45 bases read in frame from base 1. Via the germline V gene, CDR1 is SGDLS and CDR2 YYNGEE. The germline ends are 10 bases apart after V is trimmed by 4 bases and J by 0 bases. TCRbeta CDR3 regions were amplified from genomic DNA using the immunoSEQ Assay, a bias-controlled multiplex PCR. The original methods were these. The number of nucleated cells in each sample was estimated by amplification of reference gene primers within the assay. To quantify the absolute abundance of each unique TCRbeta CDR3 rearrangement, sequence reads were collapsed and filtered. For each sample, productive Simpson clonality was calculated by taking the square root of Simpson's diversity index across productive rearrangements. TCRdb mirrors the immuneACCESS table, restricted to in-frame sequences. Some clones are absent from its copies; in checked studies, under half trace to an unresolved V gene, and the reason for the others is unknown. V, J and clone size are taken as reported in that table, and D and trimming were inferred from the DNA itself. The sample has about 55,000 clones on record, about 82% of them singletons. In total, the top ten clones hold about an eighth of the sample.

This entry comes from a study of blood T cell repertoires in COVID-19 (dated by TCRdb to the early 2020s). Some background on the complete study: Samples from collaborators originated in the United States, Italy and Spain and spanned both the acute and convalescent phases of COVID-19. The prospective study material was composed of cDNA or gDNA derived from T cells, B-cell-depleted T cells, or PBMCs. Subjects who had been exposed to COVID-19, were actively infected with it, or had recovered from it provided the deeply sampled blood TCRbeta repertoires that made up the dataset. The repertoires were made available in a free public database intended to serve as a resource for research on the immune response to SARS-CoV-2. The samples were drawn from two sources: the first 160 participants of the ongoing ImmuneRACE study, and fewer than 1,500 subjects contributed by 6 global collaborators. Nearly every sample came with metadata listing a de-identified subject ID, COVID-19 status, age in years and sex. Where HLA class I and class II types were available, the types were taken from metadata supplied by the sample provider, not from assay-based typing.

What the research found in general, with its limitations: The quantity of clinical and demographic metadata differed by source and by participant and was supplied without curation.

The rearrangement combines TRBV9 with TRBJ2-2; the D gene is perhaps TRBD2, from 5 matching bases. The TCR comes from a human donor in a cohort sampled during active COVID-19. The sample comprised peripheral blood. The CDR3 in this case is CASSLRTSNTGELFF. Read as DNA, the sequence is TGTGCCAGCAGCTTACGGACTTCGAACACCGGGGAGCTGTTTTTT.